This T cell receptor beta chain was observed in a study of immune heterogeneity within non-small cell lung tumors. In the study overall: A few squamous cell carcinomas, some eleven non-squamous carcinomas and 1 not otherwise specified made up the tumors.

It was with 32 V and 13 J primers that multiplex PCR amplified TCR beta CDR3. TCRdb used MiXCR to reprocess the multiplex PCR reads, holding one entry per CDR3 protein. The sample lists about 13,000 distinct CDR3 sequences, 20% to 25% occurring once. This clonotype was counted many times. Trimming pared 4 bases from V and 9 bases from J, leaving 12 bases between. Germline loops: CDR1 SGHDN, CDR2 FVKESK. The CDR3 has 12 residues. Bulk tumor genomic DNA served as template, at 600 ng per sample. From each primary tumor, several far-apart biopsies were obtained during surgery. Curative surgery was undertaken by patients, who had untreated, newly diagnosed non-small cell lung cancer.

This TCR was recovered from a man aged 50-60 years with non-small cell lung cancer. V is TRBV14 and J is TRBJ1-2; D gene ambiguous. The specimen was lung tumor tissue. In nucleotides, the CDR3 is TGTGCCAGCAGCCGCGTCTTGGGAAGCTACACCTTC. Protein product: CASSRVLGSYTF.